This is a list of T cell receptor beta chains from one sample in a study of OX40 agonist ivuxolimab in advanced cancers. Sequencing used immunoSEQ multiplex PCR; TCRdb keeps in-frame clones, though not all of them. There are tens of thousands of clones in the sample; 83% occur only once, and over 3% lies in the top ten. Here the sequenced sample was CD4+ or CD8+ T cells sorted from blood, taken in a trial of the OX40 agonist ivuxolimab. These TCRs come from an adult with an advanced solid tumor such as melanoma, head and neck, liver or kidney cancer. CDR3s include the opening cysteine and the closing phenylalanine or tryptophan.

CDR3 protein	J gene	V gene
CASSSRESYNEQFF	TRBJ2-1	TRBV18
CASSVRDTPREQYF	TRBJ2-7	TRBV7-2
CASSERGLGEGQFF	TRBJ2-1	TRBV6-5
CASSPQGRRDSPLHF	TRBJ1-6	TRBV18
CAYGGGTDGYTF	TRBJ1-2	TRBV10-3
CSVKHVDEQFF	TRBJ2-1	TRBV29-1
CASSLGGGQETQYF	TRBJ2-5	TRBV5-6
CASSAPGASYNEQFF	TRBJ2-1	TRBV2
CASSYWGTRGNTEAFF	TRBJ1-1	TRBV6-6
CSAGIVAGVGNEQFF	TRBJ2-1	TRBV29-1
CASHRDRGFHEQYF	TRBJ2-7	TRBV6-5
CATSRGRNSYEQYF	TRBJ2-7	TRBV15
CASTRGQGASGYTF	TRBJ1-2	TRBV7-9
CAWSPGQGYGYTF	TRBJ1-2	TRBV30
CASSPDYRGVAEAFF	TRBJ1-1	TRBV18
CASTPTGSYEQYF	TRBJ2-7	TRBV5-1
CASSPGQHYEQYF	TRBJ2-7	TRBV18
CASSLGGTGSYGYTF	TRBJ1-2	TRBV7-9
CASSERAGSSSTEAFF	TRBJ1-1	TRBV6-1
CASGNSGTSGGYEQYF	TRBJ2-7	TRBV11-1
CASTPGTSPLHF	TRBJ1-6	TRBV19
CASTDRGRGEQYF	TRBJ2-7	TRBV13
CASSYSGRQETQYF	TRBJ2-5	TRBV6-6
CASKNGRRVFEQYF	TRBJ2-7	TRBV21-1
CSVDGASGGTQYF	TRBJ2-3	TRBV29-1
CAWSLQVYSPLHF	TRBJ1-6	TRBV30
CASSIIGLGNDGELFF	TRBJ2-2	TRBV19
CASSSGQGATEAFF	TRBJ1-1	TRBV18
CSVDRGPGYTF	TRBJ1-2	TRBV29-1
CASSQCRGVSNQPQHF	TRBJ1-5	TRBV23-1
CASSSDRFSLGELFF	TRBJ2-2	TRBV11-3
CASSFTGDNTEAFF	TRBJ1-1	TRBV5-1
CASSPFPGGHTEAFF	TRBJ1-1	TRBV18
CASSTRYLAGYTF	TRBJ1-2	TRBV6-5
CASSSRLAGTNSYEQYF	TRBJ2-7	TRBV28
CASSLAGVYEQYF	TRBJ2-7	TRBV11-3
CASSLGQAYTF	TRBJ1-2	TRBV5-4
CATSMGQGRPQHF	TRBJ1-5	TRBV15
CASLGWTRVSNQPQHF	TRBJ1-5	TRBV28
CASGIQGRGQQYF	TRBJ2-7	TRBV27